The T cell receptor (beta chain) described here comes from a study of PD-L1 blockade in urothelial cancer (dated by TCRdb to the late 2010s). General notes on the study: Therapy was started at some point between 2013 and 2015 for all patients, and atezolizumab 1,200 mg was administered intravenously every 3 weeks. Blood samples gave a median of approximately 150,000 T cells and 80,000 or so unique TCRs, with a median clonality of 0.080. About 85% of the 29 patients were identified as males with urothelial cancer of bladder origin, and a prior smoking history was reported by 18 of 29 patients. An ECOG performance status of 0 or 1 was recorded for the patients, and 0 to 3 prior chemotherapy regimens had been received by the patients. Pretreatment blood TCR-seq was available for twenty-nine patients, at least one posttreatment blood collection was obtained for 24 patients, and tumor TCR-seq was available for 24 patients. In the same patients who had TCR sequencing, pretreatment tumors also underwent whole exome sequencing and RNA sequencing. Pretreatment tumor samples, along with matched peripheral blood serially collected before and after atezolizumab treatment, were subjected to TCR sequencing. Roughly 9 patients reached durable clinical benefit, while roughly 22 patients did not. Durable clinical benefit was defined as progression-free survival longer than 6 months, and TCR features were also tested against progression-free and overall survival. The study, an exploratory multi-omic analysis, examined somatic, immune and clinical correlates of response to PD-L1 blockade with atezolizumab in urothelial cancer. Blood samples were analyzed at 3 weeks after treatment start (second dose) and at 6 weeks after treatment start. What the study reported, not specific to this receptor: Improved progression-free and overall survival was found to be associated with pretreatment peripheral blood TCR clonality below the median. Patients with durable benefit showed greater expansion of tumor-associated TCR clones in peripheral blood 3 weeks after starting treatment (n ≈ 20, p = 0.022). Because of the small sample size (n ≈ 30) and the many exploratory analyses performed, the results are intended to be regarded as hypothesis-generating.

Note on this clone: No antigen is known for it. Nothing much larger sits one base from this clone, and base qualities are not available.

The germline V end is reduced by 6 bases and the J end by 1 base; junction bases left unmatched: 4. CDR1 and CDR2, per the germline V gene, are SQVTM and ANQGSEA. Including cysteine and phenylalanine, the CDR3 has 13 amino acids. The only DNA kept is the CDR3, 39 bases in frame from the first base. Synthetic TCR analog templates were spiked into each PCR to estimate absolute template abundance from read counts. The immunoSEQ assay used bias-controlled V and J gene primers to amplify TCRbeta CDR3 regions from genomic DNA. Sequencing of rearranged TCRbeta segments was done at approximately 20X coverage. Per the source publication's procedure: Sequencing errors were corrected by clustering, and CDR3s were annotated against IMGT so that V, D and J genes could be assigned. Downstream analyses used only productive TCRbeta rearrangements and left out out-of-frame or stop-codon sequences. Clonality was calculated as one minus the Shannon entropy normalized by the log of the number of unique productive sequences. Clones differing between time points or between blood and tumor were identified using Fisher's exact test with Benjamini-Hochberg correction, with an adjusted p below 0.01 applied as the threshold. TCRdb stores this immuneACCESS table with in-frame sequences only. Part of the clones is absent; in the studies checked, under half of the shortfall reflects unresolved V genes, and no reason is known for the rest. Clone size and V and J calls were adopted from that table, with D and trimming inferred from the DNA. Here the sample has tens of thousands of clones; more than 75% occur a single time. Approximately 2.4% of the sample lies in the top ten.

The label giving this sample's time point can be read as: peripheral blood 6 weeks after treatment start. A cohort of around 29 patients with locally advanced or metastatic urothelial carcinoma, treated at Memorial Sloan Kettering on a trial protocol, was included. Peripheral blood mononuclear cells were collected pretreatment and during treatment, at between 1 and 8 total time points per patient. The Qiagen DNeasy Blood extraction kit was used to purify genomic DNA from total PBMCs and tumor samples. PBMCs were collected pretreatment and during treatment and were isolated and stored as previously described.

The chain links TRBV29-1 with TRBJ1-1; 8 bases in the middle match TRBD1. The specimen was PBMCs, collected around atezolizumab (anti-PD-L1) treatment. This clonotype was sampled from a man between 65 and 85 years old with urothelial cancer. The nucleotide sequence is TGCAGCGTCAAAACAGGGGGGAACACTGAAGCTTTCTTT. Its protein is CSVKTGGNTEAFF.